Each of the 20 T cell receptor beta chains below was sequenced from the same sample in a study of blood T cell repertoires in COVID-19. Produced via immunoSEQ multiplex PCR; TCRdb's table is partial and in-frame only. The sample carries about 330,000 clones, approximately 87% recorded once. Sequences were obtained from peripheral blood. The receptors shown here come from a woman aged 45-65 years with active or convalescent COVID-19.

In DNA form, the CDR3 reads TGCAGCGTTGAAGTGAAGGGTGGTACAGGGGAATACACCATATATTTT. It codes for CSVEVKGGTGEYTIYF. The chain links TRBV29-1 to TRBJ1-3; 7 bases align to TRBD1. Germline V gene lookup returns CDR1 SQVTM and CDR2 ANQGSEA. V gave up 1 base and J gave up 8 bases; unmatched junction bases: 14. CDR3 length equals 16 residues.

The CDR3 DNA reads TGTGCCAGCAGCTCCCAGGGGGGGAACACTGAAGCTTTCTTT. It specifies CASSSQGGNTEAFF. The genes are TRBV11-3 and TRBJ1-1, with TRBD1 identical over 7 bases. This CDR3 has 14 amino acids. The germline V gene encodes CDR1 SGHNT and CDR2 YENEEA. After removal of 4 bases from V and 1 base from J, the junction contained 3 bases not matched to a gene.

This rearrangement joins TRBV7-3 to TRBJ2-1, with TRBD1 as a possible D gene (6 bases). In germline, CDR1 is SGHTA, CDR2 FQGTGA. Trimming stripped 6 bases from V and 0 bases from J, with 18 bases between. The CDR3 has 17 amino acids. The CDR3 spells CASSPDQGSYSYNEQFF. CDR3 in DNA: TGTGCCAGCAGTCCCGACCAGGGGTCCTACTCCTACAATGAGCAGTTCTTC.

The J gene is TRBJ2-2, the V gene TRBV18, with TRBD2 matching over 7 bases. V was pared by 1 base and J by 6 bases, with 8 bases of the junction left unmatched. This CDR3 has 16 residues. From germline, CDR1 is KGHSH and CDR2 LQKENI. As DNA, the CDR3 is TGTGCCAGCTCACCACAGTGGACTAGGAGGTCCGGGGAGCTGTTTTTT. Protein product: CASSPQWTRRSGELFF.

The chain has TRBV19 and TRBJ2-5; the D gene is possibly TRBD2 (5 bases). Trimming took 8 bases from V and 3 from J, leaving 19 bases between them. This CDR3 comprises 15 residues. CDR1 LNHDA and CDR2 SQIVND come from the germline V gene (reference sequence). CDR3 sequence (DNA): TGTGCCAGTCAAGGGCGGGCAGGATCGGAAGAGACCCAGTACTTC. This codes for CASQGRAGSEETQYF.

V is TRBV25-1 and J is TRBJ1-4, with 7 nucleotides matching TRBD1. Per the germline V gene, CDR1 is MGHDK and CDR2 is SYGVNS. The CDR3 has 15 amino acids. V shed 2 bases and J 4 bases; nucleotides not matched to a gene: 4. The CDR3, as DNA: TGTGCCAGCAGTGAAGCAGGACAGGTTAATGAAAAACTGTTTTTT. Translated, it gives CASSEAGQVNEKLFF.

The chain employs TRBV10-3 and TRBJ2-1, with no clear D. Germline values: CDR1 ENHRY, CDR2 SYGVKD. The CDR3 is 14 residues long. Trimming took off 3 bases at V and 3 bases at J, with 9 bases between the two ends. CDR3 in amino acids: CAISDHGFYNEQFF. The CDR3 DNA reads as TGTGCCATCAGTGACCATGGCTTCTACAATGAGCAGTTCTTC.

V is TRBV6-2 or TRBV6-3 and J is TRBJ2-1; 12 positions agree with TRBD2. CDR1 is MNHEY, CDR2 SVGEGT, per germline. The junction had 15 bases not matched to a gene; V was cut back by 2 bases and J by 7 bases. CDR3 size: 19 residues. CDR3: CASSYRGQLAGGGGNEQFF. The CDR3 bases are TGTGCCAGCAGTTACCGGGGACAACTAGCGGGAGGAGGAGGGAATGAGCAGTTCTTC.

This chain links TRBV19 with TRBJ2-1; 10 bases align to TRBD2. The CDR3 totals 19 residues. Germline loops: CDR1 LNHDA, CDR2 SQIVND (reference sequence). J was trimmed by 2 bases and V by 7 bases; bases with no gene match: 17. The CDR3, as DNA: TGTGCCAGTAAGGGAACCGCCACTAGCGGGATTATAGCCTACAATGAGCAGTTCTTC. Its protein product is CASKGTATSGIIAYNEQFF.

The chain recombines TRBV4-3 with TRBJ2-5; TRBD2 agrees at 14 bases. Germline V lookup: CDR1 LGHNA, CDR2 YSLEER. This CDR3 has 22 amino acids. The trim removed 2 bases at V and 2 bases at J, leaving 19 bases unmatched. The CDR3 here is CASSQRSAAGLAGGQEQETQYF. As DNA, the CDR3 is TGCGCCAGCAGCCAACGTTCCGCGGCCGGACTAGCGGGGGGCCAGGAGCAAGAGACCCAGTACTTC.

As regards this clone: A junction end diverges from the germline sequence, so it may reflect a read error. DNA for the CDR3: TGTGCCAGCAGTTCCCTCCGGCGGGAGAGCAACTTC. It codes for CASSSLRRESNF. V gene TRBV28 combines with J gene TRBJ2-7, with 7 positions matching TRBD2. Germline loops: CDR1 MDHEN, CDR2 SYDVKM. The CDR3 is 12 amino acids.

V is TRBV29-1 and J is TRBJ2-7; 7 bases are shared with TRBD1. With 5 bases clipped from V and 7 bases from J, the junction kept 23 bases outside the gene matches. The germline V gene encodes CDR1 SQVTM and CDR2 ANQGSEA. CDR3 size: 17 residues. Here the CDR3 reads CSVTLPTSGTANLEQYF. DNA for the CDR3: TGCAGCGTTACCCTTCCCACTTCCGGGACAGCCAACCTGGAGCAGTACTTC.

The chain links TRBV4-3 to TRBJ2-7; 8 bases map to TRBD1. This CDR3 comprises 16 residues. V trimming: 1 base; J trimming: 3 bases; junction bases outside the gene matches: 8. CDR1 is LGHNA, CDR2 YSLEER, per germline. CDR3 region: CASSQAATGAYYEQYF. DNA of the CDR3: TGCGCCAGCAGCCAAGCCGCGACAGGGGCCTACTACGAGCAGTACTTC.

The rearrangement joins TRBV5-4 to TRBJ1-1, with D perhaps matching TRBD1 (6 bases). This CDR3 comprises 14 residues. Germline V gives CDR1 SGHNT, CDR2 YYREEE (reference sequence). The V end lost 0 bases, the J end lost 4 bases, and 10 bases lay between the germline ends. Here the CDR3 reads CASSLDRAGTEAFF. CDR3 bases: TGTGCCAGCAGCTTGGACAGGGCGGGCACTGAAGCTTTCTTT.

This clone was seen only a few times. The chain employs TRBV2 and TRBJ2-7, with TRBD1 matching over 9 bases. The V gene end was trimmed by 4 bases and the J gene end by 7 bases; junction bases not matched to a gene: 8. The CDR3 has 14 amino acids. The germline gives CDR1 SNHLY, CDR2 FYNNEI. The CDR3 sequence: CASSGTGALGEQYF. In nucleotides, the CDR3 is TGTGCCAGCAGTGGGACAGGGGCCTTGGGAGAGCAGTACTTC. The entire variable domain, with the rest obtained from reference TRBV2 and TRBJ2-7, is as follows: EPEVTQTPSHQVTQMGQEVILRCVPISNHLYFYWYRQILGQKVEFLVSFYNNEISEKSEIFDDQFSVERPDGSNFTLKIRSTKLEDSAMYFCASSGTGALGEQYFGPGTRLTVT.

The genes are TRBV21-1 and TRBJ1-5; the tabulated D call, TRBD1, remains unverified against the DNA. TRBV21-1 is flagged as a pseudogene. The length of the CDR3 is 19 residues. CDR3 in DNA: TGTGCCAGCAGCAAAGATCTGGAGGACAGAGGACTCAGCAATCAGCCCCAGCATTTT. Residues: CASSKDLEDRGLSNQPQHF.

This clone was recorded only once. The chain uses TRBV19 and TRBJ1-5; D possibly corresponds to TRBD1 (5 bases). Germline CDR1 and CDR2: LNHDA and SQIVND (reference sequence). The CDR3 is made up of 17 amino acids. V was shortened by 5 bases and J by 0 bases, with 17 bases between the two germline ends. The CDR3 spells CASSRAGIILSNQPQHF. As DNA, the CDR3 is TGTGCCAGTAGTCGGGCAGGGATTATCCTTAGCAATCAGCCCCAGCATTTT.

The chain has TRBV3-1 (or the pseudogene TRBV3-2) and TRBJ1-1; D remains unclear. This CDR3 has 13 amino acids. The V and J ends lost 4 bases and 10 bases respectively, with 16 bases between them. Looked up from germline, CDR1 is LGHDT and CDR2 is YNNKEL (reference sequence). CDR3 coding DNA: TGTGCCAGCAGCCCGGCCGCCGGAGGAGCAGCTTTCTTT. Encoded protein: CASSPAAGGAAFF.

The J gene is TRBJ2-7, the V gene TRBV14; D remains unclear. CDR1 and CDR2 (germline): SGHDN, FVKESK. This CDR3 has 14 amino acids. V was shortened by 0 bases and J by 4 bases, with 10 bases between the two germline ends. In DNA, the CDR3 is TGTGCCAGCAGCCAAGATGGCCGTATGTACGAGCAGTACTTC. Protein sequence: CASSQDGRMYEQYF.

J is TRBJ2-1 and V is TRBV24-1; 12 positions match TRBD2. This CDR3 spans 16 amino acids. The V segment lost 2 bases and the J segment 10 bases; nucleotides outside the gene matches: 8. Germline assignment: CDR1 KGHDR and CDR2 SFDVKD. CDR3 bases: TGTGCCACCAGTGATTCTGCCTCCGGGACTAGCGGGGAGCAGTTCTTC. Encoded protein: CATSDSASGTSGEQFF.